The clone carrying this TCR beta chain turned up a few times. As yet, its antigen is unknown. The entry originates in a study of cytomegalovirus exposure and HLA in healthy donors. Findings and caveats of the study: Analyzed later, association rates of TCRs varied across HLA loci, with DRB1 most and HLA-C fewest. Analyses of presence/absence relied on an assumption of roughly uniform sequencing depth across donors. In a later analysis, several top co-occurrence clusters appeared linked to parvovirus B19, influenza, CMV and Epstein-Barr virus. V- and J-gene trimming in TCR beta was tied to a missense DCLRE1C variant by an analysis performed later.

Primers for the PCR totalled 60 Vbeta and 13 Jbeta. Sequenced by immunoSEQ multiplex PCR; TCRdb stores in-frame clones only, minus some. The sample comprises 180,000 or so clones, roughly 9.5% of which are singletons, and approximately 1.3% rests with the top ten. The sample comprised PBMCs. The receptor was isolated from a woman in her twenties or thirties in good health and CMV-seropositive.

This CDR3 is CASSTDRALPEQYF. CDR3 nucleotides: TGCGCCAGCAGTACGGACAGGGCTCTACCCGAGCAGTACTTC. The genes are TRBV5-1 and TRBJ2-7, with TRBD1 matching 8 bases. Trimming cost V 5 bases and J 6 bases; bases outside gene matches: 10. The CDR3 is 14 residues long. Looked up from germline, CDR1 is SGHRS and CDR2 is YFSETQ.